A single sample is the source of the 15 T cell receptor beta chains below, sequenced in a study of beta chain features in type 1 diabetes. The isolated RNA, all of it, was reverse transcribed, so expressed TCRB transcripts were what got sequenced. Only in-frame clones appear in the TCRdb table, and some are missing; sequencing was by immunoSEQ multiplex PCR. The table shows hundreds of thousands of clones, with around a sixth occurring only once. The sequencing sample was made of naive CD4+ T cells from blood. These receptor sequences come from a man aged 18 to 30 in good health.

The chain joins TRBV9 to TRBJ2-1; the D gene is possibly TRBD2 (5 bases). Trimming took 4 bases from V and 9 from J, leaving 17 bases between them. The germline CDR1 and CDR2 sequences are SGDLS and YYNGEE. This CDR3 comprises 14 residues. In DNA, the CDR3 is TGTGCCAGCAGCTTAGTAAGTTCTAGCTTTGAGCAGTTCTTC. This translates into CASSLVSSSFEQFF.

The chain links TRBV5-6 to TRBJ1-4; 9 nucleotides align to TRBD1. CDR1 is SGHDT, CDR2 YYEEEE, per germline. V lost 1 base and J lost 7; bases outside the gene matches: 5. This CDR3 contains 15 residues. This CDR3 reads CASSLNRGQSEKLFF. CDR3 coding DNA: TGTGCCAGCAGCTTGAACAGGGGGCAAAGTGAAAAACTGTTTTTT.

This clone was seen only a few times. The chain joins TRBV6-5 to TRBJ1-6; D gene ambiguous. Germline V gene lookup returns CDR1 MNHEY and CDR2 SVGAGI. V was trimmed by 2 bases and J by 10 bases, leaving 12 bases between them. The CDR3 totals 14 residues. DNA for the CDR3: TGTGCCAGCAGTTACGGCGGGGTCTACTCACCCCTCCACTTT. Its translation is CASSYGGVYSPLHF.

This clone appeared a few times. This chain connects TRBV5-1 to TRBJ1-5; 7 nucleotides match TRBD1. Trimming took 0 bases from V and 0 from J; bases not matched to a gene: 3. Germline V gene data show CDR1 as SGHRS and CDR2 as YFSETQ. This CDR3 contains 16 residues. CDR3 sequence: CASSLGTGNSNQPQHF. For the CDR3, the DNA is TGCGCCAGCAGCTTGGGGACAGGAAATAGCAATCAGCCCCAGCATTTT.

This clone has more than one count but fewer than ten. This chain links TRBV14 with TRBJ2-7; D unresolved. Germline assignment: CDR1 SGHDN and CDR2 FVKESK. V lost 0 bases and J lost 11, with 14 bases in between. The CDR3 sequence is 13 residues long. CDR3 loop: CASSQDYLQAKYF. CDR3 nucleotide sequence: TGTGCCAGCAGCCAAGATTACTTGCAGGCGAAGTACTTC.

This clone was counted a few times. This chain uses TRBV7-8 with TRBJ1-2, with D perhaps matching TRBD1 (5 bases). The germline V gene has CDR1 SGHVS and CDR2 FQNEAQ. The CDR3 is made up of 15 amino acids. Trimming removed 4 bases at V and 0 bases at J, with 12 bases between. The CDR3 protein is CASSSRTRANYGYTF. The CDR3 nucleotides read TGTGCCAGCAGCTCACGGACAAGAGCTAACTATGGCTACACCTTC.

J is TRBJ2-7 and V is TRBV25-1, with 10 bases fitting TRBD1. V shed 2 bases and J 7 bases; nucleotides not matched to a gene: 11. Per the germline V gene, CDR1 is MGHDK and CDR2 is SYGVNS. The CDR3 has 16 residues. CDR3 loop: CASSEGAGTGAWEQYF. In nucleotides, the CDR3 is TGTGCCAGCAGTGAAGGGGCCGGGACAGGGGCCTGGGAGCAGTACTTC.

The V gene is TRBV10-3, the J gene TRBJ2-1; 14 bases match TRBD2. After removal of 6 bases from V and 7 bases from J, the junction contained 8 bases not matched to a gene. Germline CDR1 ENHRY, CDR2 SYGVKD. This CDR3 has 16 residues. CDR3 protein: CAIRGTSGSPGNEQFF. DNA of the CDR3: TGTGCCATCAGGGGGACTAGCGGGAGCCCCGGAAATGAGCAGTTCTTC.

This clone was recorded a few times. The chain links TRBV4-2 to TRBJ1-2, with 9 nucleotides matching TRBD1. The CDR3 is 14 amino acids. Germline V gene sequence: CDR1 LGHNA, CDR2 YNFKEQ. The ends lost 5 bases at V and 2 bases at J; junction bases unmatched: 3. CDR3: CASSVGQGNYGYTF. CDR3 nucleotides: TGTGCCAGCAGCGTCGGACAGGGGAACTATGGCTACACCTTC.

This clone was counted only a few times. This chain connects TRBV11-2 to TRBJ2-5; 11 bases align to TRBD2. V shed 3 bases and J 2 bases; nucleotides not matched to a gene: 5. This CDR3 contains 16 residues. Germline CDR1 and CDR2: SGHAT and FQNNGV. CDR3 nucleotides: TGTGCCAGCAGCTTTCGGACTAGCGGGTTACAAGAGACCCAGTACTTC. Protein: CASSFRTSGLQETQYF. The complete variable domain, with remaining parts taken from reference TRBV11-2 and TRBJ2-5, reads EAGVAQSPRYKIIEKRQSVAFWCNPISGHATLYWYQQILGQGPKLLIQFQNNGVVDDSQLPKDRFSAERLKGVDSTLKIQPAKLEDSAVYLCASSFRTSGLQETQYFGPGTRLLVL.

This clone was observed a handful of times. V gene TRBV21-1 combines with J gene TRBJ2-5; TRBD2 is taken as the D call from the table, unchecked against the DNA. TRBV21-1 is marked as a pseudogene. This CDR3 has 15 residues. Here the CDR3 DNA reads TGTGCCAGCAGCCCGATGGGACTAGTATTTGAGACCCAGTACTTC. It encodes CASSPMGLVFETQYF.

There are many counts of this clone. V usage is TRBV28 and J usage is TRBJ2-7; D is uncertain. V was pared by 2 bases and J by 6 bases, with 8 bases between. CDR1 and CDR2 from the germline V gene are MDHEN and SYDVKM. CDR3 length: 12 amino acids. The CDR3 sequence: CASSLLRREQYF. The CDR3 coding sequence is TGTGCCAGCAGTTTACTGAGGCGCGAGCAGTACTTC.

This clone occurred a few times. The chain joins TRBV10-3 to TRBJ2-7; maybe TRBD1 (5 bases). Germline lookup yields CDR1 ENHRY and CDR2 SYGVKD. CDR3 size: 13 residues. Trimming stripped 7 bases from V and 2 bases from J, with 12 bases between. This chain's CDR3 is CAIKVQGTYEQYF. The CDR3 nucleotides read TGTGCCATCAAAGTCCAGGGTACCTACGAGCAGTACTTC.

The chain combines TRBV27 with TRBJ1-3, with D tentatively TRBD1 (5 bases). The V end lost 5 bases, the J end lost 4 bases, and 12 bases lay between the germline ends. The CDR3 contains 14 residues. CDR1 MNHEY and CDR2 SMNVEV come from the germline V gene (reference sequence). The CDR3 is CASSNEGLGNTIYF. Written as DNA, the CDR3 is TGTGCCAGCAGTAACGAGGGGTTGGGAAACACCATATATTTT.

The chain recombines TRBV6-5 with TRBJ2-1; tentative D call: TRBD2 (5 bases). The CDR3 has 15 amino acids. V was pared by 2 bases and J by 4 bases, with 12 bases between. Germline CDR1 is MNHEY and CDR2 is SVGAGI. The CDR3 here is CASSYTAGIYNEQFF. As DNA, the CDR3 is TGTGCCAGCAGTTACACGGCCGGGATATACAATGAGCAGTTCTTC.